The 19 T cell receptor beta chains below were found in one sample sequenced in a study of cytomegalovirus exposure and HLA in healthy donors. Both 60 Vbeta primers and 13 Jbeta primers went into the PCR. The assay was immunoSEQ multiplex PCR, and TCRdb's table has in-frame clones only and misses some. The table has over 150,000 clones, around 75% seen once; the top ten hold 2.9%. Material: PBMCs. The receptors derive from a male donor in good health and CMV-seronegative.

This clone was counted a few times. The gene calls are TRBV9 and TRBJ2-7, with TRBD1 as a possible D gene (5 bases). The CDR3 has 12 residues. The germline V gene has CDR1 SGDLS and CDR2 YYNGEE. V was clipped by 2 bases and J by 6 bases, with 9 bases between them. The CDR3 coding sequence is TGTGCCAGCAGCGTCAGGGAAAGCGAGCAGTACTTC. This gives the protein CASSVRESEQYF. The variable domain in full, with the rest retrieved from reference TRBV9 and TRBJ2-7, is DSGVTQTPKHLITATGQRVTLRCSPRSGDLSVYWYQQSLDQGLQFLIQYYNGEERAKGNILERFSAQQFPDLHSELNLSSLELGDSALYFCASSVRESEQYFGPGTRLTVT.

The V and J genes are TRBV4-2 and TRBJ1-5; no reliable D call. Trimming removed 3 bases at V and 0 bases at J, with 9 bases between. The CDR3 is 15 amino acids. CDR1 is LGHNA and CDR2 is YNFKEQ in the germline V gene. This CDR3 is CASSQISNSNQPQHF. The DNA of the CDR3 is TGTGCCAGCAGCCAGATTTCTAATAGCAATCAGCCCCAGCATTTT.

The rearrangement uses TRBV6-5 and TRBJ1-1; weak D call: TRBD1 (5 bases). Trimming took 2 bases from V and 3 from J, leaving 10 bases between them. This CDR3 comprises 14 residues. Germline V gene lookup returns CDR1 MNHEY and CDR2 SVGAGI. CDR3 sequence (DNA): TGTGCCAGCAGTTACGGGGGAGGGGACACTGAAGCTTTCTTT. Amino acids: CASSYGGGDTEAFF.

The chain joins TRBV9 to TRBJ2-3, with 9 bases matching TRBD2. The V and J ends lost 2 bases and 2 bases, in that order; junction bases with no gene match: 6. The CDR3 consists of 16 residues. Germline values: CDR1 SGDLS, CDR2 YYNGEE. For the CDR3, the DNA is TGTGCCAGCAGCGTGGCTAGCGGGGCCCTCACAGATACGCAGTATTTT. Translated: CASSVASGALTDTQYF.

The CDR3 DNA reads TGCGCCAGCAGCCAAGCTTACGCGGGGCAAACAGATACGCAGTATTTT. The encoded protein is CASSQAYAGQTDTQYF. This rearrangement joins TRBV4-3 to TRBJ2-3; D is possibly TRBD2 (6 bases). The germline gives CDR1 LGHNA, CDR2 YSLEER. The ends were cut back, 1 base at V and 3 bases at J, with 14 bases in the middle. The CDR3 is 16 amino acids.

In regard to this clone: Other DNA sequences in the sample encode the same CDR3. The chain joins TRBV28 to TRBJ1-1; D possibly corresponds to TRBD1 (5 bases). CDR3 length: 13 residues. Trimming pared 1 base from V and 5 bases from J, leaving 8 bases between. Per the germline V gene, CDR1 is MDHEN and CDR2 is SYDVKM. The CDR3 DNA reads TGTGCCAGCAGTTTATCGGGGGGTACTGAAGCTTTCTTT. Protein: CASSLSGGTEAFF. The whole variable domain, remainder taken from reference TRBV28 and TRBJ1-1, is DVKVTQSSRYLVKRTGEKVFLECVQDMDHENMFWYRQDPGLGLRLIYFSYDVKMKEKGDIPEGYSVSREKKERFSLILESASTNQTSMYLCASSLSGGTEAFFGQGTRLTVV.

The gene calls are TRBV20-1 and TRBJ2-3; a weak D match, TRBD2 (6 bases). This CDR3 region has 11 residues. Trimming took 7 bases from V and 8 from J, leaving 13 bases between them. Looked up from germline, CDR1 is DFQATT and CDR2 is SNEGSKA (reference sequence). CDR3 coding DNA: TGCAGTGTCCCCTTGGGGGGTACGCAGTATTTT. Residues: CSVPLGGTQYF.

This chain joins TRBV7-3 and TRBJ2-7; 9 nucleotides align to TRBD1. Germline-derived CDR1 and CDR2 are SGHTA and FQGTGA. V was clipped by 2 bases and J by 6 bases; unmatched bases: 8. The CDR3 runs 15 residues. For the CDR3, the DNA is TGTGCCAGCAGCTTAGGGGACAGGGTCCCAAGCGAGCAGTACTTC. Translating gives CASSLGDRVPSEQYF.

The chain has TRBV6-5 and TRBJ2-7; D call uncertain. The V end lost 2 bases, the J end lost 3 bases, and 8 bases lay between the germline ends. The CDR3 runs to 13 residues. Germline CDR1 reads MNHEY; CDR2 reads SVGAGI. The CDR3, as DNA: TGTGCCAGCAGTTACCCCCTAAGCTACGAGCAGTACTTC. Its protein product is CASSYPLSYEQYF.

The chain recombines TRBV6-1 with TRBJ1-1; 7 bases fit TRBD1. The germline V gene has CDR1 MNHNS and CDR2 SASEGT. J gave up 4 bases and V 7 bases, and 9 bases lay outside the gene matches. This CDR3 has 14 residues. Here the CDR3 reads CASIRSSGGTEAFF. The CDR3 nucleotides are TGTGCCAGCATTCGAAGCTCAGGGGGCACTGAAGCTTTCTTT.

This clone was detected a few times. This sequence joins TRBV5-6 and TRBJ1-5; a weak D match, TRBD1 (6 bases). Per the germline V gene, CDR1 is SGHDT and CDR2 is YYEEEE. V dropped 2 bases and J dropped 2 bases, with 14 bases sitting between them. The CDR3 contains 16 residues. CDR3 coding DNA: TGTGCCAGCAGCTTCGGGGGGCGGCAAGGCAATCAGCCCCAGCATTTT. This codes for CASSFGGRQGNQPQHF.

The chain couples TRBV5-6 to TRBJ2-1; 9 nucleotides align to TRBD1. From germline, CDR1 is SGHDT and CDR2 YYEEEE. V lost 6 bases, J lost 2 bases, and 6 bases stayed unmatched. The CDR3 totals 15 residues. The CDR3 DNA follows: TGTGCCAGCACCCGACGGACAGGGGCCTACAATGAGCAGTTCTTC. It translates to CASTRRTGAYNEQFF.

This clone was observed a single time. The chain uses TRBV30 and TRBJ1-4; D is unresolved. From germline, CDR1 is GTSNPN and CDR2 SVGIG (reference sequence). This CDR3 has 14 amino acids. Trimming removed 5 bases from V and 2 bases from J, with 12 bases in between. CDR3 amino acids: CAWGPGFTNEKLFF. The CDR3, as DNA: TGTGCCTGGGGGCCGGGATTTACTAATGAAAAACTGTTTTTT.

The chain recombines TRBV11-2 with TRBJ2-3; D not certain. Germline V gene lookup returns CDR1 SGHAT and CDR2 FQNNGV. V was clipped by 5 bases and J by 6 bases, with 9 bases between them. This CDR3 is built from 12 residues. As DNA, the CDR3 is TGTGCCAGCAGCCACTACACGGATACGCAGTATTTT. It yields the protein CASSHYTDTQYF.

The chain carries TRBV6-1 and TRBJ2-7; D not resolved. Trimming took off 2 bases at V and 6 bases at J, with 17 bases between the two ends. This CDR3 is 15 amino acids long. CDR1 and CDR2 from the germline V gene are MNHNS and SASEGT. CDR3 sequence reads: CASSESVTLSREQYF. The CDR3 DNA reads as TGTGCCAGCAGTGAATCGGTCACCCTCTCCCGCGAGCAGTACTTC.

V usage is TRBV6-1 and J usage is TRBJ2-1; 10 bases match TRBD2. Germline V gene sequence: CDR1 MNHNS, CDR2 SASEGT. Trimming cost V 2 bases and J 9 bases; bases outside gene matches: 7. The CDR3 is 15 residues long. The chain's CDR3 is CASSEKAGGPFEQFF. The CDR3 region has the DNA TGTGCCAGCAGTGAAAAAGCGGGGGGGCCTTTTGAGCAGTTCTTC.

This chain joins TRBV6-1 and TRBJ2-5, with D possibly matching TRBD2 (5 bases). Trimming left V 1 base short and J 7 bases short, with 10 bases between. The CDR3 is made up of 13 amino acids. In germline, CDR1 is MNHNS, CDR2 SASEGT. This chain's CDR3 is CASSEGAGGTQYF. The CDR3, as DNA: TGTGCCAGCAGTGAAGGGGCAGGAGGGACCCAGTACTTC.

This chain links TRBV11-2 with TRBJ1-2; D not certain. CDR3 length equals 16 residues. Germline V gene lookup returns CDR1 SGHAT and CDR2 FQNNGV. Trimming stripped 4 bases from V and 2 bases from J, with 17 bases between. This chain's CDR3 is CASSYDSREANYGYTF. CDR3 coding DNA: TGTGCCAGCAGCTACGACTCGAGGGAAGCAAACTATGGCTACACCTTC. The variable domain in full, completed from reference TRBV11-2 and TRBJ1-2, reads EAGVAQSPRYKIIEKRQSVAFWCNPISGHATLYWYQQILGQGPKLLIQFQNNGVVDDSQLPKDRFSAERLKGVDSTLKIQPAKLEDSAVYLCASSYDSREANYGYTFGSGTRLTVV.

The chain has TRBV25-1 and TRBJ2-1, with D tentatively TRBD1 (5 bases). This CDR3 has 13 residues. Germline V gives CDR1 MGHDK, CDR2 SYGVNS. V lost 3 bases, J lost 8 bases, and 11 bases lay in between. CDR3 nucleotide sequence: TGTGCCAGCAGTGAGTCCAGGGAAGATGAGCAGTTCTTC. It translates to CASSESREDEQFF.